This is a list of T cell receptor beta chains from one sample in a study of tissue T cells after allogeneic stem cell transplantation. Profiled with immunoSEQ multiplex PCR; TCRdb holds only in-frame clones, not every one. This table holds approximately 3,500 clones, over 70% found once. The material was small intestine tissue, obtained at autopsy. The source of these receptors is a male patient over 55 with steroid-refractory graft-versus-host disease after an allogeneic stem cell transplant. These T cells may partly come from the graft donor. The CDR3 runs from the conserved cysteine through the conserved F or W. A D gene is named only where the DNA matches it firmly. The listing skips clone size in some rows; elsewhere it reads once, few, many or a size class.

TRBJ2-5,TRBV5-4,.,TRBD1,TGTGCCAGCAGTGGGGACAGGGGTAAAGTAGAGACCCAGTACTTC,CASSGDRGKVETQYF
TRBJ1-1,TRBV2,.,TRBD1,TGTGCCAGCAGGTACGCCCCTCGAACATCGACAGGGAGGTTGAACACTGAAGCTTTCTTT,CASRYAPRTSTGRLNTEAFF
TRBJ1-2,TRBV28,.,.,TGTGCCAGCAGTTTTTTGGGGGGAGGAAGCTATGGCTACACCTTC,CASSFLGGGSYGYTF
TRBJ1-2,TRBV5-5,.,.,TGTGCCAGCAGCTTGGACGGGGGGGCAGAGACTAACTATGGCTACACCTTC,CASSLDGGAETNYGYTF
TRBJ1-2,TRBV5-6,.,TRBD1,TGTGCCAGCAGCTGGGGACAGGGTGGCGGCTACACCTTC,CASSWGQGGGYTF
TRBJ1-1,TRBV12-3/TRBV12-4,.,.,TGTGCCAGCAGTTACAGCATGAACACTGAAGCTTTCTTT,CASSYSMNTEAFF
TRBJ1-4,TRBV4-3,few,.,TGCGCCAGCAGCCGTAGTGGGACGGAGGGGGAAAAACTGTTTTTT,CASSRSGTEGEKLFF
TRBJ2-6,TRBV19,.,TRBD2,TGTGCCAGTACAACTACTTCGCGGGGGGCTGGGGCCAACGTCCTGACTTTC,CASTTTSRGAGANVLTF
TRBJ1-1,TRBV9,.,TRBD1,TGTGCCAGCAGCGCCTCCGGCAGGGGGACTGAAGCTTTCTTT,CASSASGRGTEAFF
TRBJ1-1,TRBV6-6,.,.,TGTGCCAGCAGTTACGGCAGAGACGGAGACACTGAAGCTTTCTTT,CASSYGRDGDTEAFF
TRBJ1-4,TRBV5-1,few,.,TGCGCCAGCAGCTTGGAGCAACAGGGACGGAATGAAAAACTGTTTTTT,CASSLEQQGRNEKLFF
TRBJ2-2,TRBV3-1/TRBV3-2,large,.,TGTGCCAGCAGCCCCGCGAACACCGGGGAGCTGTTTTTT,CASSPANTGELFF
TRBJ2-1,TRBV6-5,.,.,TGTGCCAGCAGTTACGCCAATGAGCAGTTCTTC,CASSYANEQFF
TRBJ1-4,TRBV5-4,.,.,TGTGCCAGCAGCTCGGCTAGGGACAACAAAAATGAAAAACTGTTTTTT,CASSSARDNKNEKLFF
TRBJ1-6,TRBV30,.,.,TGTGCCTGGAGTGTGGCAGGGGTTCGTCGGGGGGATTCACCCCTCCACTTT,CAWSVAGVRRGDSPLHF
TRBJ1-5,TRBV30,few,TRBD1,TGTGCCTGGGACAGGGGTAGCAATCAGCCCCAGCATTTT,CAWDRGSNQPQHF
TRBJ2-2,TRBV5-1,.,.,TGCGCCAGCAGCCCTTCTTCGGACACCGGGGAGCTGTTTTTT,CASSPSSDTGELFF
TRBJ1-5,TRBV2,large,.,TGTGCCAGCAGTTGGACAGAAAGCATTACGGCGTCGATCGATAGCAATCAGCCCCAGCATTTT,CASSWTESITASIDSNQPQHF
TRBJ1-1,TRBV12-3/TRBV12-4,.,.,TGTGCCAGCAGACTAAATCGGGGGGCAGCTTTCTTT,CASRLNRGAAFF
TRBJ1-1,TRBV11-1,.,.,TGTGCCAGCAGTTTAAGAGGGCGGAACACTGAAGCTTTCTTT,CASSLRGRNTEAFF